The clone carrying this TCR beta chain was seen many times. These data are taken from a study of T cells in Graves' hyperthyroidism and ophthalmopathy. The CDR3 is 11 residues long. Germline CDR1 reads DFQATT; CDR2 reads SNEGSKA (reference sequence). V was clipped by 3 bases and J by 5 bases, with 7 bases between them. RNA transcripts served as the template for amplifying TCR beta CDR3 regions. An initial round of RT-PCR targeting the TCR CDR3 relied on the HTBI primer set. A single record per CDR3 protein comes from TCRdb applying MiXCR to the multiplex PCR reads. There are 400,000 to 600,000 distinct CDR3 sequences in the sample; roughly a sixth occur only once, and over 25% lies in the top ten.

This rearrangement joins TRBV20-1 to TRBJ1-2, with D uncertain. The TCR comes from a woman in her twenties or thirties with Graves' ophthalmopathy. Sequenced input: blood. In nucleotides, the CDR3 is TGCAGTGCTAGTGCGGGGTATGGCTACACCTTC. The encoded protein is CSASAGYGYTF.